Here is one TCR beta chain with its context. The CDR3 is made up of 15 amino acids. The germline gives CDR1 LGHDT, CDR2 YNNKEL (reference sequence). V shed 7 bases and J 9 bases; nucleotides not matched to a gene: 15. As originally analysed: Using reference gene primer amplification, nucleated cell counts were estimated. Sequencing was performed with immunoSEQ multiplex PCR; in TCRdb, only in-frame clones are kept and a portion is missing. That table gives V, J and clone size, and the DNA gave D and trimming. In the table there are a few hundred thousand clones, over 80% of which are singletons. This sample is drawn from a study of blood T cell repertoires in COVID-19. Turning to the study itself: PBMCs, B-cell-depleted T cells, or T cells provided the cDNA or gDNA that made up the material.

V is TRBV3-1 (or the pseudogene TRBV3-2) and J is TRBJ2-1; 7 positions match TRBD2. Sequenced material: peripheral blood. The receptor comes from a man between 60 and 70 years old who had recovered from COVID-19. CDR3: CASTRDRSGMFEQFF. CDR3 DNA sequence: TGTGCCAGCACCCGGGATAGAAGCGGGATGTTTGAGCAGTTCTTC.